This T cell receptor beta chain was sequenced during a study of T cell changes during pregnancy in multiple sclerosis. This CDR3 contains 16 residues. J gave up 4 bases and V 7 bases, and 11 bases lay outside the gene matches. Germline V gene data show CDR1 as MDHEN and CDR2 as SYDVKM. Only in-frame clones appear in the TCRdb table, and some are missing; sequencing was by immunoSEQ multiplex PCR. The sample has some 45,000 clones, 91% seen once. This rearrangement joins TRBV28 to TRBJ2-1; 9 bases agree with TRBD1. The material was CD4+ T cells from peripheral blood mononuclear cells, obtained after pregnancy. This TCR was recovered from a female donor in good health, enrolled as a control in a pregnancy study. This CDR3 is CASTPLGTGTYNEQFF. CDR3 DNA: TGTGCCAGCACACCCCTCGGGACAGGGACTTACAATGAGCAGTTCTTC.